This T cell receptor (beta chain) was captured in a study of shared clonotypes between healthy human individuals. For the study at large: The donors, two women and a few men, were aged 18 to 49.

Within Nashville, Tennessee resided all donors, each a Caucasian adult. Researchers partitioned CD4+ cells into CD45RA+ naive and CD45RA-negative memory subsets. In germline, CDR1 is SGHTS, CDR2 YDEGEE. Trimming cost V 5 bases and J 10 bases, with 18 bases left between them. This CDR3 has 13 residues. A deep-level run was used for the assay. Produced via immunoSEQ multiplex PCR; TCRdb's table is partial and in-frame only. This table holds more than 2 million clones, under 97% found once. The sequenced sample consisted of naive CD4+ T cells sorted from blood. Subset defined: CD45RA+ positively selected. This clonotype was obtained from a man younger than 35 in good health. The rearrangement uses TRBV5-8 and TRBJ1-1; D call uncertain. CDR3 sequence: CASRGGPAVGAFF. CDR3 sequence (DNA): TGTGCCAGCAGAGGAGGGCCCGCGGTCGGAGCTTTCTTT. The full variable domain, in which reference TRBV5-8 and TRBJ1-1 provide the parts outside the CDR3, is EAGVTQSPTHLIKTRGQQATLRCSPISGHTSVYWYQQALGLGLQFLLWYDEGEERNRGNFPPRFSGRQFPNYSSELNVNALELEDSALYLCASRGGPAVGAFFGQGTRLTVV.